A single sample gave rise to the 28 T cell receptor beta chains below, sequenced in a study of blood T cells in healthy people across ages. With a J-beta primer mix and a sample-barcoded 5' primer, a second PCR ran about 6 to 11 cycles. Using its own MiXCR run on the 5' RACE reads, TCRdb lists one record per CDR3 protein. The table shows around 1,800,000 distinct CDR3 sequences, with approximately 40% occurring only once. Source material: blood. The receptors were gathered from a human donor in good health.

This clonotype turned up a few times. The chain uses TRBV7-3 and TRBJ2-1; a weak D match, TRBD2 (7 bases). The CDR3 runs 15 residues. Germline CDR1 reads SGHTA; CDR2 reads FQGTGA. Trimming stripped 5 bases from V and 5 bases from J, with 16 bases between. The CDR3 DNA reads as TGTGCCAGCAGCCCCCCCGGCGGGGGCCACAATGAGCAGTTCTTC. Translating it yields CASSPPGGGHNEQFF. Supplemented by reference TRBV7-3 and TRBJ2-1, the full variable domain reads GAGVSQTPSNKVTEKGKYVELRCDPISGHTALYWYRQSLGQGPEFLIYFQGTGAADDSGLPNDRFFAVRPEGSVSTLKIQRTERGDSAVYLCASSPPGGGHNEQFFGPGTRLTVL.

The chain carries TRBV15 and TRBJ2-4; D might be TRBD1 or TRBD2, each matching 6 bases. The DNA matches TRBJ2-7 better at its end, which makes the J call doubtful. Germline V gene lookup returns CDR1 LNHNV and CDR2 YYDKDF (reference sequence). This CDR3 has 17 amino acids. CDR3 sequence reads: CATSRDRVGGYFHEQYF. The CDR3 DNA sequence: TGTGCCACCAGCAGAGATCGGGTAGGGGGGTACTTCCACGAGCAGTACTTC.

The chain employs TRBV6-5 and TRBJ2-7; weak D call: TRBD2 (5 bases). This CDR3 is built from 14 residues. Germline values: CDR1 MNHEY, CDR2 SVGAGI. Trimming took 6 bases from V and 3 from J, leaving 15 bases between them. The CDR3 region is CASRSPKGDYEQYF. As DNA, the CDR3 is TGTGCCAGCAGGAGCCCTAAGGGAGACTACGAGCAGTACTTC.

The table lists this clonotype with a few counts. The V gene is TRBV25-1, the J gene TRBJ2-3; D uncertain. Germline V gene lookup returns CDR1 MGHDK and CDR2 SYGVNS. The CDR3 sequence is 14 residues long. V lost 5 bases and J lost 3, with 12 bases in between. This CDR3 is CASSNARTTDTQYF. The CDR3 coding sequence is TGTGCCAGCAGTAACGCCCGGACGACAGATACGCAGTATTTT.

This clonotype has a single count. The chain combines TRBV12-3 or TRBV12-4 with TRBJ2-1, with 7 bases that match TRBD2. V lost 5 bases, J lost 7 bases, and 11 bases stayed unmatched. This CDR3 region has 15 residues. The CDR3 nucleotides read TGTGCCAGCAGTGCCCGGGACCTGGGAGGGAATGAGCAGTTCTTC. Its translation is CASSARDLGGNEQFF.

On this clonotype itself: Likely a read error: the CDR3 ends without its conserved phenylalanine or tryptophan. The DNA is left out, because the CDR3 cannot be placed on it with certainty; the CDR3 is given as TCRdb lists it. The rearrangement links TRBV29-1 to TRBJ1-2. The CDR3 is 11 amino acids in total, end residues counted. The germline CDR1 and CDR2 sequences are SQVTM and ANQGSEA. CDR3 protein: CSVEGFYGYIV.

The chain has TRBV6-6 and TRBJ1-3, with no clear D. Germline loops: CDR1 MNHNY, CDR2 SVGAGI (reference sequence). The V end was cut by 5 bases, the J end by 7 bases, with 18 bases between. CDR3 size: 15 residues. Here the CDR3 DNA reads TGTGCCAGCAGTCCCCCTGCCGGCACCGGGAACACCATATATTTT. Amino acids: CASSPPAGTGNTIYF.

Concerning this clonotype: A much more abundant neighbour one base away suggests this may be a read error. The CDR3 does not end in the conserved phenylalanine or tryptophan, so this is likely a read error. The chain recombines TRBV5-1 with TRBJ1-5, with 8 bases that match TRBD1. Per the germline V gene, CDR1 is SGHRS and CDR2 is YFSETQ. V trimming: 4 bases; J trimming: 4 bases; junction bases outside the gene matches: 7. The CDR3 length is 15 residues. The DNA of the CDR3 is TGCGCCAGCAGCCCGCAGGGGGCTGGGAATCAGCCCCAGCATTCT. This gives the protein CASSPQGAGNQPQHS.

This chain links TRBV30 with TRBJ2-1; D is uncertain. The V end lost 2 bases, the J end lost 4 bases, and 6 bases lay between the germline ends. The CDR3 covers 12 residues. Germline V lookup: CDR1 GTSNPN, CDR2 SVGIG (reference sequence). The chain's CDR3 is CAWSSYYNEQFF. In DNA form, the CDR3 reads TGTGCCTGGAGTAGCTATTACAATGAGCAGTTCTTC.

The chain joins TRBV5-1 to TRBJ1-1; D gene unclear. This CDR3 is built from 14 residues. V shed 4 bases and J shed 1 base, with 11 bases lying between them. Germline V gene data show CDR1 as SGHRS and CDR2 as YFSETQ. DNA for the CDR3: TGCGCCAGCAGCGCCATCACAGCGAACACTGAAGCTTTCTTT. Its protein is CASSAITANTEAFF.

The chain joins TRBV4-3 to TRBJ2-2; 11 bases align to TRBD2. Germline V gene sequence: CDR1 LGHNA, CDR2 YSLEER. The trim removed 2 bases at V and 3 bases at J, leaving 5 bases unmatched. The CDR3 runs to 17 residues. The CDR3 sequence: CASSQLGTSGYTGELFF. CDR3 bases: TGCGCCAGCAGCCAACTAGGGACTAGCGGCTACACCGGGGAGCTGTTTTTT.

This clonotype has more than one count but fewer than ten. The gene calls are TRBV9 and TRBJ1-2; D might be TRBD1 (5 bases). The V gene lost 2 bases and the J gene lost 5 bases, with 13 bases spanning the gap. Germline V CDR1 and CDR2: SGDLS, YYNGEE. The CDR3 totals 14 residues. For the CDR3, the DNA is TGTGCCAGCAGCGTTTCCGGGACGGATTATGGCTACACCTTC. It translates to CASSVSGTDYGYTF.

A few counts support this clonotype. This chain connects TRBV7-2 to TRBJ1-4; D is possibly TRBD1 (6 bases). V was cut by 5 bases and J by 5 bases, with 15 bases left in between. The CDR3 totals 15 residues. The germline CDR1 and CDR2 sequences are SGHTA and FQGNSA. CDR3 loop: CASSRGQTLNEKLFF. In DNA form, the CDR3 reads TGTGCCAGCAGCCGGGGGCAGACCCTAAATGAAAAACTGTTTTTT.

The rearrangement links TRBV7-6 to TRBJ2-3; D not certain. The germline gives CDR1 SGHVS, CDR2 FNYEAQ. This CDR3 has 14 amino acids. Trimming pared 8 bases from V and 2 bases from J, leaving 14 bases between. The CDR3 sequence is CASGSLSDTDTQYF. In DNA form, the CDR3 reads TGTGCCAGCGGCTCACTCTCCGACACAGATACGCAGTATTTT.

This clonotype showed up just a few times. The genes are TRBV2 and TRBJ2-1; TRBD1 agrees at 9 bases. In germline, CDR1 is SNHLY, CDR2 FYNNEI. This CDR3 is built from 15 residues. V was clipped by 6 bases and J by 1 base; unmatched bases: 4. The CDR3 coding sequence is TGTGCCAGCAGAAATGACAGGGGGTCCTACAATGAGCAGTTCTTC. It yields the protein CASRNDRGSYNEQFF.

The CDR3, as DNA: TGCAGTGCTAGAGATTGGCGGATGGATGAGCAGTTCTTC. Protein sequence: CSARDWRMDEQFF. This chain links TRBV20-1 with TRBJ2-1; D remains ambiguous. V was trimmed by 0 bases and J by 8 bases, leaving 11 bases between them. This CDR3 region has 13 residues. CDR1 and CDR2 (germline): DFQATT, SNEGSKA (reference sequence).

The CDR3 loop reads CASSFRLNGEETQYF. CDR3 coding DNA: TGTGCCAGCAGCTTTCGGTTGAACGGAGAAGAGACCCAGTACTTC. V usage is TRBV7-6 and J usage is TRBJ2-5; D is unresolved. V lost 3 bases to trimming and J lost 3 bases, with 14 bases between them. The CDR3 is made up of 15 amino acids. Per germline, CDR1 SGHVS and CDR2 FNYEAQ. Combining the CDR3 with reference TRBV7-6 and TRBJ2-5 gives the whole variable domain GAGVSQSPRYKVTKRGQDVALRCDPISGHVSLYWYRQALGQGPEFLTYFNYEAQQDKSGLPNDRFSAERPEGSISTLTIQRTEQRDSAMYRCASSFRLNGEETQYFGPGTRLLVL.

This clonotype has just a few counts. The rearrangement links TRBV20-1 to TRBJ1-5; no firm D call. The germline V and J ends were trimmed by 0 bases and 7 bases, with 13 bases remaining between them. CDR3 length: 14 amino acids. Germline values: CDR1 DFQATT, CDR2 SNEGSKA (reference sequence). The CDR3 nucleotides read TGCAGTGCTAGAGAGTCCGGGGTCCACCAGCCCCAGCATTTT. Its translation: CSARESGVHQPQHF.

The chain employs TRBV7-3 and TRBJ2-6; tentatively, D is TRBD1 (6 bases). In germline, CDR1 is SGHTA, CDR2 FQGTGA. The germline V and J ends were trimmed by 4 bases and 0 bases, with 19 bases remaining between them. There are 19 residues in the CDR3. Written as DNA, the CDR3 is TGTGCCAGCAGCTCCCAGGGGCCAGGTACCACCTCTGGGGCCAACGTCCTGACTTTC. It yields the protein CASSSQGPGTTSGANVLTF. The full variable domain, its missing parts supplied by reference TRBV7-3 and TRBJ2-6, is GAGVSQTPSNKVTEKGKYVELRCDPISGHTALYWYRQSLGQGPEFLIYFQGTGAADDSGLPNDRFFAVRPEGSVSTLKIQRTERGDSAVYLCASSSQGPGTTSGANVLTFGAGSRLTVL.

The CDR3 DNA sequence: TGTGCCAGCGGGCCGGGACATGGAGCCGTTAGTGAGCAGTTCTTC. Its translation is CASGPGHGAVSEQFF. The rearrangement joins TRBV3-1 to TRBJ2-1; possibly TRBD1 for D (6 bases). The CDR3 is 15 amino acids. Trimming shortened V by 8 bases and J by 9 bases, and 23 bases separated the two germline ends. The germline V gene encodes CDR1 LGHDT and CDR2 YNNKEL (reference sequence).

This clonotype was counted between two and nine times. The chain couples TRBV6-6 to TRBJ2-3; a weak D match, TRBD1 (6 bases). Germline loops: CDR1 MNHNY, CDR2 SVGAGI (reference sequence). The CDR3 length is 16 residues. The V gene lost 2 bases and the J gene lost 3 bases, with 15 bases spanning the gap. The DNA of the CDR3 is TGTGCCAGCAGTTACCTAGAGGGGGACCCAACAGATACGCAGTATTTT. It is translated as CASSYLEGDPTDTQYF.

CDR3 bases: TGTGCCAGCAGAAGAGACAGGGACCTTACAGATACGCAGTATTTT. Its protein product is CASRRDRDLTDTQYF. This chain uses TRBV7-3 with TRBJ2-3, with 7 bases matching TRBD1. Per the germline V gene, CDR1 is SGHTA and CDR2 is FQGTGA. CDR3 size: 15 residues. Trimming removed 6 bases from V and 3 bases from J; junction bases left unmatched: 9.

The chain combines TRBV4-3 with TRBJ1-1, with a tentative D call TRBD1 (5 bases). Germline V lookup: CDR1 LGHNA, CDR2 YSLEER. The CDR3 spans 17 residues. Trimming stripped 4 bases from V and 1 base from J, with 19 bases between. CDR3 nucleotides: TGCGCCAGCAGCCCGTACCCGAGGGGAGTCCAGAACACTGAAGCTTTCTTT. As protein: CASSPYPRGVQNTEAFF.

The V and J genes are TRBV6-5 and TRBJ1-2; unclear D gene. Germline CDR1 is MNHEY and CDR2 is SVGAGI. This CDR3 comprises 14 residues. V was cut by 6 bases and J by 0 bases, with 11 bases left in between. The CDR3 sequence: CASRSLVTNYGYTF. The CDR3 DNA sequence: TGTGCCAGCAGAAGCCTTGTCACTAACTATGGCTACACCTTC.

The V gene is TRBV9, the J gene TRBJ2-1, with D maybe TRBD2 (6 bases). This CDR3 is 19 amino acids long. Trimming removed 0 bases from V and 3 bases from J, with 22 bases in between. CDR1 is SGDLS, CDR2 YYNGEE, per germline. The CDR3 DNA sequence: TGTGCCAGCAGCGTAGGGGACGGGGGAGGACCCCGTGTCTACAATGAGCAGTTCTTC. Protein sequence: CASSVGDGGGPRVYNEQFF.

This clonotype was found a few times. V usage is TRBV7-8 and J usage is TRBJ2-7; weak D call: TRBD2 (7 bases). Germline CDR1 reads SGHVS; CDR2 reads FQNEAQ. The ends were cut back, 5 bases at V and 6 bases at J, with 17 bases in the middle. The CDR3 sequence is 14 residues long. This chain's CDR3 is CASSPRGAGIEQYF. CDR3 DNA sequence: TGTGCCAGCAGCCCCCGGGGGGCAGGGATCGAGCAGTACTTC.

The J gene is TRBJ2-5, the V gene TRBV20-1, with D uncertain. The V gene lost 0 bases and the J gene lost 5 bases, with 13 bases spanning the gap. The CDR3 is 14 amino acids. Per germline, CDR1 DFQATT and CDR2 SNEGSKA (reference sequence). The CDR3 loop is CSARDRSGRETQYF. The CDR3, as DNA: TGCAGTGCTAGAGATCGTAGTGGCCGGGAGACCCAGTACTTC.

Note on this clonotype: One base away lies a much larger clone, so this may be a sequencing read error. The chain is built from TRBV4-1 and TRBJ2-5, with 7 bases matching TRBD1. Losses at the gene ends were 6 bases for V and 7 bases for J; bases not matched to a gene: 8. The V gene's germline CDR1 is MGHRA and CDR2 YSYEKL. The CDR3 has 13 amino acids. The DNA of the CDR3 is TGCGCCAGCAGTAGGGGGCGTCGGGGGACCCAGTACTTC. It encodes CASSRGRRGTQYF.